These 18 T cell receptor beta chains came from one sample sequenced in a study of OX40 agonist ivuxolimab in advanced cancers. Libraries were made using the immunoSEQ multiplex PCR assay. The table comes from immuneACCESS by way of TCRdb, which keeps in-frame sequences with V and J called. Part of the clones is missing from these tables; in studies checked, under half for an unresolved V gene and the rest for unknown reasons. The table for this sample lists 60,000 to 90,000 clones; 80% to 85% of them were counted only once. In total, the top ten clones hold 4.5% to 6% of the sample. Sequencing was performed on CD4+ or CD8+ T cells sorted from blood, taken in a trial of the OX40 agonist ivuxolimab. These receptors all stem from an adult with an advanced solid tumor such as melanoma, head and neck, liver or kidney cancer.

J is TRBJ1-1 and V is TRBV7-2; D gene ambiguous. The germline CDR1 and CDR2 sequences are SGHTA and FQGNSA. V was cut by 1 base and J by 4 bases, with 10 bases left in between. The CDR3 length is 14 residues. For the CDR3, the DNA is TGTGCCAGCAGCTTAGGAGGGTCGGTCACTGAAGCTTTCTTT. Amino acids: CASSLGGSVTEAFF.

This sequence joins TRBV19 and TRBJ1-5, with 7 bases that match TRBD1. Germline loops: CDR1 LNHDA, CDR2 SQIVND (reference sequence). The CDR3 loop spans 20 amino acids. Trimming cost V 0 bases and J 0 bases; bases outside gene matches: 14. CDR3 bases: TGTGCCAGTAGTATAGATCTATGGGGGGACAGCTTGTATAGCAATCAGCCCCAGCATTTT. It is translated as CASSIDLWGDSLYSNQPQHF.

The chain joins TRBV30 to TRBJ2-5, with 7 bases that match TRBD2. The CDR3 spans 14 residues. Per germline, CDR1 GTSNPN and CDR2 SVGIG (reference sequence). The V gene end was trimmed by 0 bases and the J gene end by 5 bases; junction bases not matched to a gene: 6. The CDR3 DNA follows: TGTGCCTGGAGTGTAGGAGCGGGAAGGGAGACCCAGTACTTC. Protein: CAWSVGAGRETQYF. The variable domain in full, completed from reference TRBV30 and TRBJ2-5, reads SQTIHQWPATLVQPVGSPLSLECTVEGTSNPNLYWYRQAAGRGLQLLFYSVGIGQISSEVPQNLSASRPQDRQFILSSKKLLLSDSGFYLCAWSVGAGRETQYFGPGTRLLVL.

This chain uses TRBV5-1 with TRBJ2-5; maybe TRBD2 (6 bases). V was shortened by 2 bases and J by 4 bases, with 15 bases between the two germline ends. The CDR3 length is 15 residues. Germline lookup yields CDR1 SGHRS and CDR2 YFSETQ. CDR3 sequence: CASSFSGADLETQYF. The CDR3 DNA follows: TGCGCCAGCAGCTTTAGCGGAGCGGACCTAGAGACCCAGTACTTC.

The rearrangement uses TRBV5-1 and TRBJ2-2, with TRBD2 matching over 12 bases. This CDR3 is 15 amino acids long. Germline V CDR1 and CDR2: SGHRS, YFSETQ. Trimming cost V 3 bases and J 6 bases; bases outside gene matches: 3. The CDR3 spells CASSWTSGTAGELFF. The CDR3 region has the DNA TGCGCCAGCAGCTGGACTAGCGGGACGGCCGGGGAGCTGTTTTTT.

The rearrangement joins TRBV11-3 to TRBJ1-4; possibly TRBD1 for D (6 bases). Germline V gene sequence: CDR1 SGHNT, CDR2 YENEEA. The CDR3 has 17 residues. Trimming stripped 1 base from V and 3 bases from J, with 15 bases between. This CDR3 is CASSLVAWGAPNEKLFF. CDR3 DNA sequence: TGTGCCAGCAGCTTAGTGGCTTGGGGGGCACCTAATGAAAAACTGTTTTTT.

This chain joins TRBV5-1 and TRBJ2-7; tentatively, D is TRBD1 (6 bases). The CDR3 spans 15 residues. Trimming pared 3 bases from V and 4 bases from J, leaving 17 bases between. Looked up from germline, CDR1 is SGHRS and CDR2 is YFSETQ. This chain's CDR3 is CASSYQMDSPYEQYF. The CDR3 bases are TGCGCCAGCAGCTACCAAATGGACAGCCCATACGAGCAGTACTTC. The entire variable domain, with the rest obtained from reference TRBV5-1 and TRBJ2-7, is as follows: KAGVTQTPRYLIKTRGQQVTLSCSPISGHRSVSWYQQTPGQGLQFLFEYFSETQRNKGNFPGRFSGRQFSNSRSEMNVSTLELGDSALYLCASSYQMDSPYEQYFGPGTRLTVT.

V is TRBV7-6 and J is TRBJ2-7, with a tentative D call TRBD1 (5 bases). Germline V CDR1 and CDR2: SGHVS, FNYEAQ. With 5 bases removed from V and 0 bases from J, the gap between germline ends came to 8 bases. The CDR3 runs 13 residues. CDR3 in amino acids: CASSGASSYEQYF. As DNA, the CDR3 is TGTGCCAGCAGCGGGGCTAGCTCCTACGAGCAGTACTTC.

The chain recombines TRBV5-4 with TRBJ1-2; D gene unclear. V was trimmed by 0 bases and J by 8 bases, leaving 20 bases between them. Germline V lookup: CDR1 SGHNT, CDR2 YYREEE (reference sequence). The CDR3 sequence is 16 residues long. CDR3 coding DNA: TGTGCCAGCAGCTTGGGTGGCAACACTATGATCCGAGGCTACACCTTC. It encodes CASSLGGNTMIRGYTF.

This CDR3 reads CASSLYGVSTDTQYF. In DNA form, the CDR3 reads TGCGCCAGCAGCTTGTATGGGGTTAGCACAGATACGCAGTATTTT. J is TRBJ2-3 and V is TRBV5-1; D call uncertain. Germline lookup yields CDR1 SGHRS and CDR2 YFSETQ. The CDR3 consists of 15 residues. The V end lost 1 base, the J end lost 0 bases, and 9 bases lay between the germline ends. Looking up the rest from reference TRBV5-1 and TRBJ2-3 gives the full variable domain: KAGVTQTPRYLIKTRGQQVTLSCSPISGHRSVSWYQQTPGQGLQFLFEYFSETQRNKGNFPGRFSGRQFSNSRSEMNVSTLELGDSALYLCASSLYGVSTDTQYFGPGTRLTVL.

This clone appeared once. The sample holds other DNA sequences that translate to the same CDR3. V gene TRBV5-4 combines with J gene TRBJ2-5; no reliable D call. V lost 0 bases and J 2 bases, leaving 8 bases between the germline ends. The CDR3 covers 14 residues. CDR1 SGHNT and CDR2 YYREEE come from the germline V gene (reference sequence). This chain's CDR3 is CASSLGGSQETQYF. As DNA, the CDR3 is TGTGCCAGCAGCTTGGGGGGATCGCAAGAGACCCAGTACTTC.

This sequence joins TRBV6-6 and TRBJ2-1; 11 positions agree with TRBD2. The CDR3 consists of 11 residues. CDR1 is MNHNY, CDR2 SVGAGI, per germline (reference sequence). J lost 15 bases, V lost 7 bases, and 5 bases had no gene match. The CDR3 region is CASKIAGGTFF. The CDR3 DNA sequence: TGTGCCAGCAAAATAGCGGGGGGGACGTTCTTC.

The chain combines TRBV10-3 with TRBJ1-2, with 9 bases matching TRBD1. The CDR3 loop spans 16 amino acids. CDR1 and CDR2 (germline): ENHRY, SYGVKD. Trimming took 11 bases from V and 6 from J; bases not matched to a gene: 19. The CDR3 region has the DNA TGTGCCTCTTCGTCTGGACAGGGGTTGATCGTTGATGGCTACACCTTC. Translated, it gives CASSSGQGLIVDGYTF.

The V call is TRBV6-5, the J call TRBJ1-2; 8 bases align to TRBD1. CDR1 and CDR2 from the germline V gene are MNHEY and SVGAGI. The CDR3 consists of 13 residues. J gave up 3 bases and V 6 bases, and 3 bases lay outside the gene matches. CDR3 sequence (DNA): TGTGCCAGCAGGGGACAGGACGACTATGGCTACACCTTC. Translating gives CASRGQDDYGYTF.

The chain joins TRBV5-4 to TRBJ2-3; D unclear. The ends were cut back, 1 base at V and 0 bases at J, with 9 bases in the middle. The CDR3 spans 15 residues. Germline V gene lookup returns CDR1 SGHNT and CDR2 YYREEE (reference sequence). The CDR3 nucleotides are TGTGCCAGCAGCTTGCAGGCCTTCAGCACAGATACGCAGTATTTT. Amino acid sequence: CASSLQAFSTDTQYF.

This clone turned up a few times. This rearrangement joins TRBV10-3 to TRBJ2-7, with 12 bases aligning to TRBD2. The CDR3 is 16 residues long. CDR1 is ENHRY and CDR2 is SYGVKD in the germline V gene. V gave up 1 base and J gave up 1 base; unmatched junction bases: 2. Here the CDR3 DNA reads TGTGCCATCAGTGAGTGGGGGACTAGCGGGTCCTACGAGCAGTACTTC. It codes for CAISEWGTSGSYEQYF.

This chain uses TRBV5-1 with TRBJ2-3; D is uncertain. The CDR3 is 15 amino acids. V was pared by 0 bases and J by 6 bases, with 14 bases between. The V gene's germline CDR1 is SGHRS and CDR2 YFSETQ. The CDR3 DNA reads as TGCGCCAGCAGCTTGGGGCTAGTCGGTGGGGATACGCAGTATTTT. It is translated as CASSLGLVGGDTQYF.

This rearrangement joins TRBV9 to TRBJ2-1; 13 positions agree with TRBD2. Germline CDR1 is SGDLS and CDR2 is YYNGEE. The V and J ends lost 3 bases and 7 bases, in that order; junction bases with no gene match: 16. The CDR3 contains 19 residues. Here the CDR3 DNA reads TGTGCCAGCAGCGCAAGGGGGATTCGGACTAGCGGGAGATGGAATGAGCAGTTCTTC. This gives the protein CASSARGIRTSGRWNEQFF. Full variable domain (outside the CDR3, taken from reference TRBV9 and TRBJ2-1): DSGVTQTPKHLITATGQRVTLRCSPRSGDLSVYWYQQSLDQGLQFLIQYYNGEERAKGNILERFSAQQFPDLHSELNLSSLELGDSALYFCASSARGIRTSGRWNEQFFGPGTRLTVL.